This record concerns one T cell receptor beta chain sequence. Antigen unknown. TCRdb ran MiXCR on the multiplex PCR reads and lists one entry per CDR3 protein. The sample comprises 200,000 to 250,000 distinct CDR3 sequences, about 34% of which are singletons, and approximately 3.6% rests with the top ten. Breast cancer patients provided tissue from their axillary draining lymph nodes. This entry is derived from a study of breast tumors, draining lymph nodes, adjacent tissues. Study findings and constraints: Tumor repertoires ranked between lymph nodes and nontumor tissue in diversity, with V and J gene preferences. The data were judged consistent with most tumor T cells coming from lymph node and expanding in tumor.

The V gene's germline CDR1 is LGHNA and CDR2 YSLEER. The CDR3 consists of 16 residues. With 1 base removed from V and 4 bases from J, the gap between germline ends came to 11 bases. The sample consisted of axillary lymph node tissue. This rearrangement joins TRBV4-3 to TRBJ2-6; no definite D call. This sequence originates from a female donor with breast cancer. Some clones in this sample may be carry-over from other donors' samples. The CDR3 loop reads CASSQAANTGANVLTF. The CDR3 coding sequence is TGCGCCAGCAGCCAAGCGGCTAACACCGGGGCCAACGTCCTGACTTTC.